This passage covers 5 T cell receptor beta chains from one sample sequenced in a study of early T cells in non-severe SARS-CoV-2 infection. TCRdb re-called the 5' RACE reads through MiXCR, storing one row per CDR3 protein. The sample has some 62,000 distinct CDR3 sequences; approximately 9.2% are singletons. The specimen comprised whole blood, sampled at baseline. Source of these receptors: an adult who was a healthcare worker with PCR-confirmed SARS-CoV-2 infection or an uninfected control (not recorded which).

The chain employs TRBV18 and TRBJ1-1; maybe TRBD1 (5 bases). V was pared by 9 bases and J by 1 base, with 15 bases between. CDR3 length equals 14 residues. Germline V lookup: CDR1 KGHSH, CDR2 LQKENI. The CDR3 nucleotides are TGTGCCAGTTCCGCACGAACAGGGAACACTGAAGCTTTCTTT. Encoded protein: CASSARTGNTEAFF.

The gene calls are TRBV20-1 and TRBJ1-1, with D maybe TRBD1 (5 bases). The CDR3 runs to 13 residues. Germline V gives CDR1 DFQATT, CDR2 SNEGSKA (reference sequence). Trimming removed 4 bases from V and 5 bases from J, with 14 bases in between. The CDR3: CSATSPWGTEAFF. As DNA, the CDR3 is TGCAGTGCTACGTCACCTTGGGGGACTGAAGCTTTCTTT.

This clonotype was seen only a few times. The chain uses TRBV11-2 and TRBJ2-7; 13 bases fit TRBD2. Germline values: CDR1 SGHAT, CDR2 FQNNGV. The CDR3 is made up of 20 amino acids. Trimming at V came to 0 bases and at J to 6 bases, leaving 17 bases not matched to a gene. As DNA, the CDR3 is TGTGCCAGCAGCTTAGATTTAGGGACTAGCGGGGTCCTTTTATTCGGCGAGCAGTACTTC. Translation: CASSLDLGTSGVLLFGEQYF.

Only a few counts were recorded for this clonotype. The chain has TRBV7-9 and TRBJ1-6; the D is unclear. Germline CDR1 reads SEHNR; CDR2 reads FQNEAQ (reference sequence). Trimming left V 4 bases short and J 10 bases short, with 11 bases between. This CDR3 has 13 amino acids. The CDR3 bases are TGTGCCAGCAGCTCGGTCATTGGATCACCCCTCCACTTT. Amino acids: CASSSVIGSPLHF.

This chain connects TRBV20-1 to TRBJ2-1; D possibly corresponds to TRBD1 (6 bases). This CDR3 is 15 amino acids long. V lost 5 bases and J lost 2, with 16 bases in between. Germline CDR1 DFQATT, CDR2 SNEGSKA (reference sequence). This chain's CDR3 is CSAGVPTGTYNEQFF. The CDR3 nucleotides read TGCAGTGCTGGGGTCCCGACAGGAACCTACAATGAGCAGTTCTTC.